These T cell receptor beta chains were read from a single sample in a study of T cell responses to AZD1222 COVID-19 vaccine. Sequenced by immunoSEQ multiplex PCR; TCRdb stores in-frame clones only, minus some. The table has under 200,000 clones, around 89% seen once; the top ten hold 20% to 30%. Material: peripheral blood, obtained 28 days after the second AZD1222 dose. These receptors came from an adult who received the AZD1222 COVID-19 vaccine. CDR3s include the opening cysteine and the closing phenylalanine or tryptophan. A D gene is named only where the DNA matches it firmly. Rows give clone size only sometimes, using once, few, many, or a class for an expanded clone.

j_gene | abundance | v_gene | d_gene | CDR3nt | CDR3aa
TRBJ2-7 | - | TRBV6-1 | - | TGTGCCAGCAGTGAAAACAGTCTTTCGTGGGGCGAGCAGTACTTC | CASSENSLSWGEQYF
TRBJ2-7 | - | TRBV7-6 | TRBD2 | TGTGCCAGCAGCCTGGCGGGAGGGGACGAGCAGTACTTC | CASSLAGGDEQYF
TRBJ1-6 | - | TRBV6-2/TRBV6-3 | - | TGTGCCAGCAGTTACCTGGAGGTTCCTAATTCACCCCTCCACTTT | CASSYLEVPNSPLHF
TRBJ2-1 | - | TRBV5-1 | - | TGCGCCAGCAGCTTACTAGGCAATGAGCAGTTCTTC | CASSLLGNEQFF
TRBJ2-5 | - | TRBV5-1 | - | TGCGCCAGCAGCTTTTCCGCCGTGACCCCTCAAGAGACCCAGTACTTC | CASSFSAVTPQETQYF
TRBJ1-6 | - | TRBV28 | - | TGTGCCACCTTCGAGGGCCATAATTCACCCCTCCACTTT | CATFEGHNSPLHF
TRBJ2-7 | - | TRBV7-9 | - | TGTGCCAGCAGCTTAATCGGGGCAAACTACGAGCAGTACTTC | CASSLIGANYEQYF
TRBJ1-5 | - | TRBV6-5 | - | TGTGCCAGCAGCCCGGGGGGGACCAATCAGCCCCAGCATTTT | CASSPGGTNQPQHF
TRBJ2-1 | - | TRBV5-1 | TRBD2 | TGCGCCAGCACCCTTGGCGGGAGGGCCATTTTGGATGAGCAGTTCTTC | CASTLGGRAILDEQFF
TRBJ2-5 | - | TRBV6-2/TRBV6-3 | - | TGTGCCAGCAGTTCCTTAGCGGTAGGGGAGACCCAGTACTTC | CASSSLAVGETQYF
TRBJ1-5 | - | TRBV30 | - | TGTGCCTGGAGTGGGGGTAGCAATCAGCCCCAGCATTTT | CAWSGGSNQPQHF
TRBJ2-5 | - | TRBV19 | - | TGTGCCAGTGTTAAGGCAGTGGCCCAAGAGACCCAGTACTTC | CASVKAVAQETQYF
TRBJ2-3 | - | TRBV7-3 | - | TGTGCCAGCAGCTTAGGGCTTGCGGAAGATACGCAGTATTTT | CASSLGLAEDTQYF
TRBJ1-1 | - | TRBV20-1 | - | TGCAGTGCGGGGCGGGACACTGAAGCTTTCTTT | CSAGRDTEAFF
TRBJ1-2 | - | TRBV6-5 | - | TGTGCCAGCAGTTACTCGCTAGGGGCTAACTATGGCTACACCTTC | CASSYSLGANYGYTF
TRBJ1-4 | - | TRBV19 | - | TGTGCCAGTAGTAATACCGGGCTTGGGGAAAAACTGTTTTTT | CASSNTGLGEKLFF
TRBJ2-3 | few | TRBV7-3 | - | TGTGCCAGCAGCCCGGGACCGCAGACAGATACGCAGTATTTT | CASSPGPQTDTQYF
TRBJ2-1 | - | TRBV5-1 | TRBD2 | TGCGCCAGCAGCCTAACTAGCGGGAGCTCCTACAATGAGCAGTTCTTC | CASSLTSGSSYNEQFF
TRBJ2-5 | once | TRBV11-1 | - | TGTGCCAGCAGCCTATTAGCGCCCCAGGGGGGAGAGACCCAGTACTTC | CASSLLAPQGGETQYF
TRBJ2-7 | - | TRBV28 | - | TGTGCCAGCAGCCAGGGGACGCCGGGGGAGCAGTACTTC | CASSQGTPGEQYF
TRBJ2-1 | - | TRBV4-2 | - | TGTGCCAGCAGCCAAGACTTAGCCTACAATGAGCAGTTCTTC | CASSQDLAYNEQFF
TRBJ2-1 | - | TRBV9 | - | TGTGCCAGCAGCGTAGAAGCCCTAAGCTACAATGAGCAGTTCTTC | CASSVEALSYNEQFF
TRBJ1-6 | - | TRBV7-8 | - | TGTGCCAGCAGCTCCCTCCCGGGGGTTCGTAATTCACCCCTCCACTTT | CASSSLPGVRNSPLHF
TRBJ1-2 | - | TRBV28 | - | TGTGCCACCCGAACCGGGGGTGGCTACACCTTC | CATRTGGGYTF
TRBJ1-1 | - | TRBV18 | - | TGTGCCAGCTCACCCCCGACAGCGGGCCTTGAAGCTTTCTTT | CASSPPTAGLEAFF
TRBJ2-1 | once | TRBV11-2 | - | TGTGCCAGCAGCTTAGTGGGCAGGGAGAATGAGCAGTTCTTC | CASSLVGRENEQFF
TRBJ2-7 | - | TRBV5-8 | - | TGTGCCAGCAGCCAGGGCCGGAGTTACGAGCAGTACTTC | CASSQGRSYEQYF
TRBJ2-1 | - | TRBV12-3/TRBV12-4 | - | TGTGCCAGCAGGTCCCGCAATGAGCAGTTCTTC | CASRSRNEQFF
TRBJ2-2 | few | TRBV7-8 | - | TGTGCCAGCCAAGCTGGGGAGCGGTACACCGGGGAGCTGTTTTTT | CASQAGERYTGELFF
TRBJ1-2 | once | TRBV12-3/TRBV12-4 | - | TGTGCCAGCACCTTCGGGGTTGGGCATGGCTACACCTTC | CASTFGVGHGYTF
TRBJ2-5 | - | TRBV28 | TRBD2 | TGTGCCAGCAGCCCCGGGGGGGGTCAAGAGACCCAGTACTTC | CASSPGGGQETQYF
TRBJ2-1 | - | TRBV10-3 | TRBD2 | TGTGCCTCGGGACTAGCGGGAGGGTCGTACAATGAGCAGTTCTTC | CASGLAGGSYNEQFF
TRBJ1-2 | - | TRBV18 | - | TGTGCCAGCTCACCAGACAAGGAATATGGCTACACCTTC | CASSPDKEYGYTF
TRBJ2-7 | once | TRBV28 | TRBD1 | TGTGCCAGCAGTTCTTTTAAGCAGGGACAGCTCTACGAGCAGTACTTC | CASSSFKQGQLYEQYF
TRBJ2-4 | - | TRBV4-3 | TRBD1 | TGCGCCAGCAGCCAAGAGACCGGGACAGGGTTGGAAAACATTCAGTACTTC | CASSQETGTGLENIQYF
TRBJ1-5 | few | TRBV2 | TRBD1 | TGTGCCAGCAGAACAGGGGTCCCGGGCAATCAGCCCCAGCATTTT | CASRTGVPGNQPQHF
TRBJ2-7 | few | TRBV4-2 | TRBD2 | TGTGCCAGCAGCCAACCTAGCGGGATCTCCTACGAGCAGTACTTC | CASSQPSGISYEQYF
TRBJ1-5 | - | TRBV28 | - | TGTGCCAGCAGGGGGGGGACACATCAGCCCCAGCATTTT | CASRGGTHQPQHF
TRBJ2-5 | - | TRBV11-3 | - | TGTGCCAGCAGCTCCCAGGCCCAAGAGACCCAGTACTTC | CASSSQAQETQYF
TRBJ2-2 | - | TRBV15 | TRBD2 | TGTGCCACCAGCAGGCCCCGGGGGGGCGGGGAGCTGTTTTTT | CATSRPRGGGELFF
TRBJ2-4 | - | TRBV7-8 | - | TGTGCCAGCAGCTTTGGTATGAGACCTCTAGCCAAAAACATTCAGTACTTC | CASSFGMRPLAKNIQYF
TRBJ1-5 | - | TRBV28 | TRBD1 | TGTGCCAAAACAGGGGGGCAGGATCAGCCCCAGCATTTT | CAKTGGQDQPQHF
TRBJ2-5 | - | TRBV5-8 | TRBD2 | TGTGCCACCCCGGGGGGGGTCCAAGAGACCCAGTACTTC | CATPGGVQETQYF
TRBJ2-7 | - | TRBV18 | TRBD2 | TGTGCCAGCTCACCCCTGTTGGCTAGCGGGATTTTACCCTACGAGCAGTACTTC | CASSPLLASGILPYEQYF
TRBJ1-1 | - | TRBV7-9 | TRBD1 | TGTGCCAGCAGCCCAACCGGACAGGGAACGACTGAAGCTTTCTTT | CASSPTGQGTTEAFF
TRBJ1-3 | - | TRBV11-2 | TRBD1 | TGTGCCAGCAGCTCGACAGGGGCTGGAAACACCATATATTTT | CASSSTGAGNTIYF
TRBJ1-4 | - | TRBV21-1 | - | TGTGCCAGCAGCACCGAGGGGTTGGGACAGCTAGGTGAAAAACTGTTTTTT | CASSTEGLGQLGEKLFF
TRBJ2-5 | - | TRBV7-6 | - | TGTGCCAGCAGCTCGGTAGGGCAAGAGACCCAGTACTTC | CASSSVGQETQYF
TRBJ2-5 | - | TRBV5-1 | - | TGCGCCAGCAGCTTGGCCGATGGTGAAGGCGAGACCCAGTACTTC | CASSLADGEGETQYF
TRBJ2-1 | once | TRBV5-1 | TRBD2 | TGCGCCAGCAGCTTGGGCGTGCTAGCGGGCAATGAGCAGTTCTTC | CASSLGVLAGNEQFF
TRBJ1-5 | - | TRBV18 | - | TGTGCCAGCTCACCACGCCGGGACTCAGGTCAGCCCCAGCATTTT | CASSPRRDSGQPQHF
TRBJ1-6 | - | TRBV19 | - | TGTGCCAGTAGCGCGGGGATCTTAGGCAATTCACCCCTCCACTTT | CASSAGILGNSPLHF
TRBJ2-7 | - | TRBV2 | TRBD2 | TGTGCCACCGGGGGACTAGCGGGAGAAGCCGAGCAGTACTTC | CATGGLAGEAEQYF
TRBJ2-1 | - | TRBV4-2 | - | TGTGCCAGCAGCCAATTTGGCGGGGTTATGAATGAGCAGTTCTTC | CASSQFGGVMNEQFF
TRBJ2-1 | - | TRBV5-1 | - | TGCGCCAGCAGCTCCTCTCCGGGGGACAATGAGCAGTTCTTC | CASSSSPGDNEQFF
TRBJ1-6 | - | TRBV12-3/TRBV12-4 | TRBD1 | TGTGCCAGCAGCCCCGGACAGGGGGCAGAATTT | CASSPGQGAEF